This passage covers 25 T cell receptor beta chains from one sample sequenced in a study of shared clonotypes between healthy human individuals. Assay used: immunoSEQ multiplex PCR; TCRdb lists only in-frame clones, some missing. The data contain over a million clones, around 75% of them singletons. Sample: memory CD4+ T cells sorted from blood. This sample's subset: CD45RA-negative fraction. All receptors derive from a young man in good health.

This clone showed up just once. Other DNA sequences in this specimen translate into the identical CDR3. This chain joins TRBV5-1 and TRBJ2-7; TRBD1 might be the D (5 bases). The ends were cut back, 0 bases at V and 1 base at J, with 11 bases in the middle. Germline V gives CDR1 SGHRS, CDR2 YFSETQ. The CDR3 spans 15 residues. The CDR3 region has the DNA TGCGCCAGCAGCTTGGCCGGGCAGGGATCCTACGAGCAGTACTTC. Amino acid sequence: CASSLAGQGSYEQYF.

This chain links TRBV19 with TRBJ2-3; 9 nucleotides line up with TRBD2. CDR1 is LNHDA and CDR2 is SQIVND in the germline V gene (reference sequence). The V gene end was trimmed by 1 base and the J gene end by 5 bases; junction bases not matched to a gene: 7. The length of the CDR3 is 16 residues. The CDR3 sequence is CASSIGWRGGQDTQYF. DNA of the CDR3: TGTGCCAGTAGTATAGGTTGGCGGGGGGGCCAAGATACGCAGTATTTT.

The rearrangement uses TRBV29-1 and TRBJ1-1; D is possibly TRBD1 (6 bases). The length of the CDR3 is 14 residues. Trimming took off 6 bases at V and 2 bases at J, with 16 bases between the two ends. Per germline, CDR1 SQVTM and CDR2 ANQGSEA. CDR3 amino acids: CSVRGGGINTEAFF. The CDR3 DNA reads as TGCAGCGTCCGAGGTGGGGGCATCAACACTGAAGCTTTCTTT.

The chain is built from TRBV30 and TRBJ1-2; D is unclear. This CDR3 spans 14 amino acids. The germline gives CDR1 GTSNPN, CDR2 SVGIG (reference sequence). Trimming left V 2 bases short and J 0 bases short, with 10 bases between. CDR3 in DNA: TGTGCCTGGAGTCGTCTTGTGGCTAACTATGGCTACACCTTC. Protein product: CAWSRLVANYGYTF.

This clone was detected ten times or more. The chain joins TRBV6-1 to TRBJ2-1; no reliable D call. The CDR3 is 13 amino acids. V lost 6 bases to trimming and J lost 7 bases, with 13 bases between them. CDR1 and CDR2 (germline): MNHNS, SASEGT. DNA for the CDR3: TGTGCCAGCAGAGAGTCCCTAGGGAATGAGCAGTTCTTC. As protein: CASRESLGNEQFF.

This clone was observed a few times. The chain uses TRBV28 and TRBJ2-3; 7 positions agree with TRBD2. The germline V gene encodes CDR1 MDHEN and CDR2 SYDVKM. Trimming at V came to 4 bases and at J to 5 bases, leaving 12 bases not matched to a gene. CDR3 length: 16 residues. The CDR3 DNA sequence: TGTGCCAGCAGTTCGACTTCTCGGGGGGTCAGAGATACGCAGTATTTT. As protein: CASSSTSRGVRDTQYF.

Worth noting for this clone: The sample holds other DNA sequences that translate to the same CDR3. The rearrangement uses TRBV7-2 and TRBJ1-4; D may be TRBD1 (5 bases). The ends were cut back, 1 base at V and 3 bases at J, with 9 bases in the middle. The CDR3 is 15 residues long. The germline CDR1 and CDR2 sequences are SGHTA and FQGNSA. The CDR3 region is CASSLGGRSNEKLFF. The DNA for the CDR3 is TGTGCCAGCAGCTTAGGGGGGAGGTCTAATGAAAAACTGTTTTTT.

This clone has just one count. The rearrangement joins TRBV11-3 to TRBJ2-2; 9 positions agree with TRBD2. This CDR3 comprises 15 residues. The trim removed 5 bases at V and 4 bases at J, leaving 5 bases unmatched. In germline, CDR1 is SGHNT, CDR2 YENEEA. CDR3 residues: CASSPVAGVTGELFF. The DNA for the CDR3 is TGTGCCAGCAGCCCTGTAGCGGGAGTCACCGGGGAGCTGTTTTTT.

The rearrangement uses TRBV7-8 and TRBJ2-7, with 9 bases matching TRBD1. Germline V gene lookup returns CDR1 SGHVS and CDR2 FQNEAQ. This CDR3 is built from 15 residues. The V gene end was trimmed by 2 bases and the J gene end by 4 bases; junction bases not matched to a gene: 6. CDR3 in amino acids: CASSLLQGASYEQYF. The CDR3 nucleotides read TGTGCCAGCAGCTTATTACAGGGGGCGTCATACGAGCAGTACTTC. Variable domain in full (rest from reference TRBV7-8 and TRBJ2-7): GAGVSQSPRYKVAKRGQDVALRCDPISGHVSLFWYQQALGQGPEFLTYFQNEAQLDKSGLPSDRFFAERPEGSVSTLKIQRTQQEDSAVYLCASSLLQGASYEQYFGPGTRLTVT.

This clone was counted between two and nine times. This chain links TRBV6-1 with TRBJ2-5; 9 bases fit TRBD2. With V trimmed by 4 bases and J by 11 bases, 11 bases remained unmatched. Germline assignment: CDR1 MNHNS and CDR2 SASEGT. This CDR3 region has 14 residues. CDR3 DNA: TGTGCCAGCAGTGCCGGGACTAGCCTACGTGAGCAGTACTTC. This translates into CASSAGTSLREQYF.

The J gene is TRBJ2-7, the V gene TRBV12-5; no reliable D call. The V gene lost 0 bases and the J gene lost 6 bases, with 9 bases spanning the gap. The germline CDR1 and CDR2 sequences are LGHNT and FRNRAP. The CDR3 runs to 13 residues. The CDR3 here is CASGLVREAEQYF. CDR3 sequence (DNA): TGTGCTAGTGGTTTGGTACGAGAGGCCGAGCAGTACTTC.

The chain combines TRBV11-2 with TRBJ2-1; 8 nucleotides match TRBD1. The CDR3 has 14 residues. The germline CDR1 and CDR2 sequences are SGHAT and FQNNGV. Germline trimming cut 5 bases from V and 6 bases from J; bases unmatched to any gene: 6. CDR3 residues: CASSRPGQVNEQFF. CDR3 in DNA: TGTGCCAGCAGCAGACCGGGACAGGTCAATGAGCAGTTCTTC.

V is TRBV9 and J is TRBJ1-6; D ambiguous. V shed 7 bases and J shed 9 bases, with 23 bases lying between them. Germline assignment: CDR1 SGDLS and CDR2 YYNGEE. The CDR3 is made up of 16 amino acids. CDR3 region: CASSDGNSAGISPLHF. In DNA form, the CDR3 reads TGTGCCAGCTCCGACGGGAACTCGGCGGGAATTTCACCCCTCCACTTT.

This chain connects TRBV30 to TRBJ1-4; 10 bases map to TRBD1. The CDR3 has 13 amino acids. Trimming removed 5 bases from V and 8 bases from J; junction bases left unmatched: 5. CDR1 and CDR2 from the germline V gene are GTSNPN and SVGIG (reference sequence). Here the CDR3 reads CAWDGTGVEKLFF. In DNA, the CDR3 is TGTGCCTGGGACGGGACAGGGGTAGAAAAACTGTTTTTT.

The chain links TRBV27 to TRBJ1-5, with TRBD1 as a possible D gene (5 bases). Between the trimmed V and J ends, which lost 4 bases and 5 bases, there was a span of 12 bases. Germline CDR1 MNHEY, CDR2 SMNVEV (reference sequence). CDR3 length equals 14 residues. Here the CDR3 reads CASSSGRADQPQHF. The CDR3 region has the DNA TGTGCCAGCAGTTCGGGCAGGGCTGATCAGCCCCAGCATTTT.

Note on this clone: A much larger clone lies one base from this, so it may be a read error. This specimen includes other DNA sequences encoding the same CDR3. The CDR3 here is CASSLGEYEQYF. The CDR3, as DNA: TGTGCCAGCAGCTTGGGAGAGTACGAGCAGTACTTC. V usage is TRBV5-4 and J usage is TRBJ2-7; D gene unclear. Germline assignment: CDR1 SGHNT and CDR2 YYREEE (reference sequence). This CDR3 is 12 amino acids long. Trimming left V 0 bases short and J 4 bases short, with 5 bases between.

V and J are TRBV4-1 and TRBJ2-5; 10 bases fit TRBD2. The germline V gene has CDR1 MGHRA and CDR2 YSYEKL. The CDR3 runs to 19 residues. The V segment lost 1 base and the J segment 4 bases; nucleotides outside the gene matches: 15. The CDR3 coding sequence is TGCGCCAGCAGCCAAGCTCAGTTCCAAGCGGGAGGGCCGGGAGAGACCCAGTACTTC. Translated: CASSQAQFQAGGPGETQYF.

This clone was detected a few times. The CDR3 DNA sequence: TGTGCCAGTTTCAGGGGCGGGGAGAACACCGGGGAGCTGTTTTTT. Its protein is CASFRGGENTGELFF. The rearrangement uses TRBV19 and TRBJ2-2; D may correspond to TRBD1 or TRBD2 (6 bases each). Germline V gene data show CDR1 as LNHDA and CDR2 as SQIVND (reference sequence). This CDR3 spans 15 amino acids. Trimming shortened V by 8 bases and J by 1 base, and 14 bases separated the two germline ends. The full variable domain, rest sourced from reference TRBV19 and TRBJ2-2, is DGGITQSPKYLFRKEGQNVTLSCEQNLNHDAMYWYRQDPGQGLRLIYYSQIVNDFQKGDIAEGYSVSREKKESFPLTVTSAQKNPTAFYLCASFRGGENTGELFFGEGSRLTVL.

Ten or more counts support this clone. The V and J genes are TRBV6-5 and TRBJ1-5; no definite D call. Germline CDR1 MNHEY, CDR2 SVGAGI. The CDR3 consists of 15 residues. Deletions cut 7 bases from V and 4 bases from J, with 17 bases between. The DNA of the CDR3 is TGTGCCAGCAAGTATAGGATTGGCCCAAATCAGCCCCAGCATTTT. Translated: CASKYRIGPNQPQHF.

The rearrangement joins TRBV4-3 to TRBJ2-1; 12 nucleotides align to TRBD1. Germline-derived CDR1 and CDR2 are LGHNA and YSLEER. This CDR3 region has 15 residues. The V segment lost 4 bases and the J segment 7 bases; nucleotides outside the gene matches: 5. The CDR3 DNA reads TGCGCCAGCAGCCTGGGACAGGGGGCAGAAAATGAGCAGTTCTTC. Translating it yields CASSLGQGAENEQFF.

The V call is TRBV7-9, the J call TRBJ2-7, with D unclear. The germline V gene encodes CDR1 SEHNR and CDR2 FQNEAQ (reference sequence). The CDR3 runs to 13 residues. V was cut by 5 bases and J by 3 bases, with 11 bases left in between. CDR3 bases: TGTGCCAGCAGCCCTCCGGCAGTCTACGAGCAGTACTTC. It is translated as CASSPPAVYEQYF.

This chain connects TRBV11-3 to TRBJ2-3, with D perhaps TRBD1 (6 bases). V gave up 2 bases and J gave up 3 bases, with 9 bases separating them. This CDR3 contains 14 residues. The germline gives CDR1 SGHNT, CDR2 YENEEA. The CDR3, as DNA: TGTGCCAGCAGCTTACAAGGACAGACAGATACGCAGTATTTT. This encodes CASSLQGQTDTQYF.

In this sample, this clone turned up a few times. Distinct nucleotide sequences in the sample also encode this CDR3. This chain joins TRBV5-1 and TRBJ2-1; 9 bases are shared with TRBD1. This CDR3 is built from 14 residues. CDR1 and CDR2 from the germline V gene are SGHRS and YFSETQ. J lost 5 bases, V lost 3 bases, and 3 bases had no gene match. The CDR3 sequence is CASSSGTGNNEQFF. Written as DNA, the CDR3 is TGCGCCAGCAGCTCCGGGACAGGGAACAATGAGCAGTTCTTC.

This clone was detected only once. CDR3 region: CASSHQGTDGSGNTIYF. CDR3 nucleotides: TGCGCCAGCAGCCATCAGGGGACTGATGGCTCTGGAAACACCATATATTTT. The V gene is TRBV5-1, the J gene TRBJ1-3; D might be TRBD1 (6 bases). The germline V gene has CDR1 SGHRS and CDR2 YFSETQ. V lost 4 bases to trimming and J lost 0 bases, with 17 bases between them. The CDR3 sequence is 17 residues long.

V gene TRBV19 combines with J gene TRBJ1-6; D ambiguous. There are 14 residues in the CDR3. The germline gives CDR1 LNHDA, CDR2 SQIVND (reference sequence). V lost 5 bases, J lost 4 bases, and 9 bases lay in between. The CDR3 DNA sequence: TGTGCCAGTAGTTCCCCGGATTATAATTCACCCCTCCACTTT. This sequence encodes CASSSPDYNSPLHF.